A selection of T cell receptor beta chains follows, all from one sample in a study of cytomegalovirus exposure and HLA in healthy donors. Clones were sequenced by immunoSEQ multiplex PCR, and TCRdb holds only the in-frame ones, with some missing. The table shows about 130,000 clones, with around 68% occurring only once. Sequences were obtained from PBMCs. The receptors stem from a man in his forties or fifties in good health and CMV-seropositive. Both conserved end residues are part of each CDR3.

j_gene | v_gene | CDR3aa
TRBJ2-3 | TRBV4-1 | CASSQVASGRDTDTQYF
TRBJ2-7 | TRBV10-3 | CAISEAGQGLYEQYF
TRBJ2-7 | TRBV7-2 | CASSLGGQPYEQYF
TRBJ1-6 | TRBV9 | CASSRFSTGHNSPLHF
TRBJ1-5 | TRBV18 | CASSLPRLEYSNQPQHF
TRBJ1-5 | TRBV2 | CASSGQGATNQPQHF
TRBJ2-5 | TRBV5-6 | CASRVGQLQETQYF
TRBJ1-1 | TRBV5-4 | CASNPGGGAGNTEAFF
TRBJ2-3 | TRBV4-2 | CASSQDVLGGDTQYF
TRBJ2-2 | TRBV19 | CASIQSPSNTGELFF
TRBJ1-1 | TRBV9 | CASSPGRSTEAFF
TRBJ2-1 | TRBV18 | CASSPDTASGRMGFSSEQFF
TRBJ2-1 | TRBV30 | CAWSLSGIYNEQFF
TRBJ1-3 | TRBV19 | CASSLDRVAGNTIYF
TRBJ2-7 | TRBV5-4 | CASSSGGLTPSYEQYF
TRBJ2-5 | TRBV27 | CASSLWASSGETQYF
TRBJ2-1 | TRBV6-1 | CASSEVAGGPNEQFF
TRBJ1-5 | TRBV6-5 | CASRRQGLGNQPQHF
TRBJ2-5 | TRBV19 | CASNRAGGSETQYF
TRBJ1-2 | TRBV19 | CASSIQDTYGYTF
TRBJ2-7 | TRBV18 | CASSPGTGLNYEQYF
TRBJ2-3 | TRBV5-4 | CASSSWWDRTTDTQYF
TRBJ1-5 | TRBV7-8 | CASTLTGGSNQPQHF
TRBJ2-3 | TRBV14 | CASSQVRELTDTQYF